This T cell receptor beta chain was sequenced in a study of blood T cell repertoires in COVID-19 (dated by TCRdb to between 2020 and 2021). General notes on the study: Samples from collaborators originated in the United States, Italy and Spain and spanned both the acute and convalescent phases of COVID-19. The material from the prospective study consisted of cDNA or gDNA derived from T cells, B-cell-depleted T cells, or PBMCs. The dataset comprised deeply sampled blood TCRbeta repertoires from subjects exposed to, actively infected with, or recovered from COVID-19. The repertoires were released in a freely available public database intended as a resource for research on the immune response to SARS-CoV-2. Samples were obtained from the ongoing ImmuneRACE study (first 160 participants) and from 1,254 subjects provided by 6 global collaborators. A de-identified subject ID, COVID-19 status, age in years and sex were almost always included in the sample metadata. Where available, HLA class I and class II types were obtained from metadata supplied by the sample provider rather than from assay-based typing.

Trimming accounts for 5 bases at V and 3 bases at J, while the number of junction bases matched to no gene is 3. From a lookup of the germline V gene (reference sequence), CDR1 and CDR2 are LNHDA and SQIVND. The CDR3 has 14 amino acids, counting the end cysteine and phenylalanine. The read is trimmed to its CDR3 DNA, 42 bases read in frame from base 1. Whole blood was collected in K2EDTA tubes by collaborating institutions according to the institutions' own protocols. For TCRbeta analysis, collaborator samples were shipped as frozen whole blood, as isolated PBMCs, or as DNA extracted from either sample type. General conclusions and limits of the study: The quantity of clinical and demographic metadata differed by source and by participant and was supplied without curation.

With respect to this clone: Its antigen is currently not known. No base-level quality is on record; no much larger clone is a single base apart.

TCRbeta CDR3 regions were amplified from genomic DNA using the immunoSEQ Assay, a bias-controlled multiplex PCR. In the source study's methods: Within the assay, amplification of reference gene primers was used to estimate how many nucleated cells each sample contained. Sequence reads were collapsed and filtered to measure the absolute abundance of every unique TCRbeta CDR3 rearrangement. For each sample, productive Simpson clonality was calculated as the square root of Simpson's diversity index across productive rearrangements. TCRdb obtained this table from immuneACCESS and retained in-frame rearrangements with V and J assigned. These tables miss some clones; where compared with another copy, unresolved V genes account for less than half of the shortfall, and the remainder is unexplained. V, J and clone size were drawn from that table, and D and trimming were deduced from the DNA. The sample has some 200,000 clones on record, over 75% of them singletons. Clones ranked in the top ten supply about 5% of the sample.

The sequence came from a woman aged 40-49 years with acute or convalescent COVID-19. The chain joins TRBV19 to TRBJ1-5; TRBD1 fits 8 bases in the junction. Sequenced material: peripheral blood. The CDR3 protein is CASSSDRANQPQHF. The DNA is TGTGCCAGTAGTTCGGACAGGGCCAATCAGCCCCAGCATTTT.